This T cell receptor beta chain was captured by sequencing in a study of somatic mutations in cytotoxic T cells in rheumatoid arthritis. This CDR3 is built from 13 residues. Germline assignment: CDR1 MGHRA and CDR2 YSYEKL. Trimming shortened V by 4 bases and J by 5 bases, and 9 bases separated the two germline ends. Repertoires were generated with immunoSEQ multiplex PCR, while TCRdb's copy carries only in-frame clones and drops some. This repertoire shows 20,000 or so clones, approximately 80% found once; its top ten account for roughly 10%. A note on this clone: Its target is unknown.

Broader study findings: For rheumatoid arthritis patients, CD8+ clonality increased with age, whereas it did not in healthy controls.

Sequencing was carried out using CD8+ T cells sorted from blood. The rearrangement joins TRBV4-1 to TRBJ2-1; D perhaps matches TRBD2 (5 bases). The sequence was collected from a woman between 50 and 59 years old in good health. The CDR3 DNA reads TGCGCCAGCAGCCCGACGAGGGACAATGAGCAGTTCTTC. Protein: CASSPTRDNEQFF.